This passage covers 9 T cell receptor beta chains from one sample sequenced in a study of shared T cell receptors in the human thymus (dated by TCRdb to the early 2020s). The library was produced with the immunoSEQ multiplex PCR assay. TCRdb took over this immuneACCESS table, retaining in-frame rearrangements with V and J assigned. Such tables are incomplete; in checked studies, under half of the missing clones stem from an unresolved V gene, and the remainder is unexplained. The sample contains roughly 550,000 clones, about 80% of them found a single time. The ten biggest clones cover roughly 0.013% of the sample. The same sample was also used in a study of human thymus T cells.

The sample comprised thymocytes. Receptor source: a boy under three years old with a congenital heart defect. Donor details come from another sample of the same person, matched by shared clones.

Only a few counts were recorded for this clone. The chain couples TRBV28 to TRBJ2-7; 12 bases are a match to TRBD1. Trimming at V came to 6 bases and at J to 10 bases, leaving 31 bases not matched to a gene. The CDR3 is 21 amino acids. Per germline, CDR1 MDHEN and CDR2 SYDVKM. The DNA of the CDR3 is TGTGCCAGCAGCCTTAAGGGCAATGGGGACAGGGGGCGGGGATCCCAGAATCGTCAGTACTTC. This codes for CASSLKGNGDRGRGSQNRQYF.

The genes are TRBV18 and TRBJ2-7; D may be TRBD2 (6 bases). Germline V gene data show CDR1 as KGHSH and CDR2 as LQKENI. V lost 8 bases, J lost 2 bases, and 25 bases lay in between. This CDR3 spans 17 amino acids. CDR3 coding DNA: TGTGCCAGCACGGAGGTCGGGACTCTGGCTTACCCCTACGAGCAGTACTTC. It is translated as CASTEVGTLAYPYEQYF. The whole variable domain, remainder taken from reference TRBV18 and TRBJ2-7, is NAGVMQNPRHLVRRRGQEARLRCSPMKGHSHVYWYRQLPEEGLKFMVYLQKENIIDESGMPKERFSAEFPKEGPSILRIQQVVRGDSAAYFCASTEVGTLAYPYEQYFGPGTRLTVT.

This clone was picked up one time. This chain links TRBV10-2 with TRBJ2-7; 8 nucleotides agree with TRBD2. This CDR3 comprises 16 residues. CDR1 WSHSY and CDR2 SAAADI come from the germline V gene. The V segment lost 1 base and the J segment 5 bases; nucleotides outside the gene matches: 10. The CDR3 nucleotides are TGCGCCAGCAGTGAGTTAGAACTAGCGGAGGACGACGAGCAGTACTTC. Protein sequence: CASSELELAEDDEQYF.

The rearrangement links TRBV15 to TRBJ2-7; 11 bases agree with TRBD2. The CDR3 runs 18 residues. CDR1 and CDR2 from the germline V gene are LNHNV and YYDKDF (reference sequence). Trimming removed 5 bases from V and 2 bases from J; junction bases left unmatched: 14. CDR3 bases: TGTGCCACCAGCCCCCGAGGGCCTAGCGGGAGGATCACCTACGAGCAGTACTTC. It yields the protein CATSPRGPSGRITYEQYF.

The rearrangement uses TRBV12-5 and TRBJ1-5; the D gene is possibly TRBD1 (5 bases). The V end was cut by 4 bases, the J end by 0 bases, with 16 bases between. CDR1 and CDR2 (germline): LGHNT, FRNRAP. The CDR3 has 17 residues. The DNA of the CDR3 is TGTGCTAGTGGTTACGAATCACAGGTTGATAGCAATCAGCCCCAGCATTTT. Translated, it gives CASGYESQVDSNQPQHF.

The chain is built from TRBV2 and TRBJ2-2; TRBD2 might be the D (5 bases). Germline V CDR1 and CDR2: SNHLY, FYNNEI. With 0 bases removed from V and 2 bases from J, the gap between germline ends came to 10 bases. CDR3 length: 16 amino acids. The CDR3, as DNA: TGTGCCAGCAGTGAAGCTCCAGCGGTCAACACCGGGGAGCTGTTTTTT. Amino acids: CASSEAPAVNTGELFF.

The V and J genes are TRBV4-1 and TRBJ1-5; D is uncertain. This CDR3 has 15 residues. Germline values: CDR1 MGHRA, CDR2 YSYEKL. Deletions cut 4 bases from V and 6 bases from J, with 16 bases between. The CDR3 DNA follows: TGCGCCAGCAGCCCACACCCTCTAGTAGGTCAGCCCCAGCATTTT. As protein: CASSPHPLVGQPQHF.

Concerning this clone itself: Compared with germline, one end of the junction differs, possibly owing to a read error. The chain recombines TRBV11-3 with TRBJ2-1; 8 nucleotides agree with TRBD1. The CDR3 runs to 14 residues. Germline CDR1 and CDR2: SGHNT and YENEEA. CDR3 DNA sequence: TGTGCCAGCACCTTAACGACAGGGGACAATGAGCAGTTCTTC. This gives the protein CASTLTTGDNEQFF.

The chain uses TRBV19 and TRBJ2-7, with TRBD2 matching 8 bases. The CDR3 consists of 16 residues. The germline gives CDR1 LNHDA, CDR2 SQIVND (reference sequence). Trimming took 4 bases from V and 6 from J; bases not matched to a gene: 14. The CDR3 loop is CASSTWPGTSSREQYF. Here the CDR3 DNA reads TGTGCCAGTAGTACCTGGCCCGGGACTAGTTCCCGCGAGCAGTACTTC.